This TCR beta chain was identified during a study of identical twins. Study-level points and caveats: Out-of-frame beta chain sequences displayed weaker excess sharing between twins.

No donor was unhealthy or non-Caucasian. TCRdb re-called the 5' RACE reads with MiXCR, one entry per CDR3 protein. The sample carries approximately 350,000 distinct CDR3 sequences, around an eighth recorded once. Only a few counts were recorded for this clonotype. Its cognate antigen is unknown. Germline V gene lookup returns CDR1 SGHRS and CDR2 YFSETQ. Trimming shortened V by 4 bases and J by 4 bases, and 5 bases separated the two germline ends. This CDR3 spans 11 amino acids. Separately, the same data were catalogued under a study of yellow fever vaccine responses in identical twins. From that report: Reportedly, the response of twins' T cells to the vaccine seemed partly convergent, partly personalized.

Input material: CD8+ T cells sorted from blood. The sequence was collected from a woman under 30 in good health. The J gene is TRBJ1-1, the V gene TRBV5-1; no clear D. CDR3: CASSTSTEAFF. CDR3 DNA: TGCGCCAGCAGCACGAGCACTGAAGCTTTCTTT.